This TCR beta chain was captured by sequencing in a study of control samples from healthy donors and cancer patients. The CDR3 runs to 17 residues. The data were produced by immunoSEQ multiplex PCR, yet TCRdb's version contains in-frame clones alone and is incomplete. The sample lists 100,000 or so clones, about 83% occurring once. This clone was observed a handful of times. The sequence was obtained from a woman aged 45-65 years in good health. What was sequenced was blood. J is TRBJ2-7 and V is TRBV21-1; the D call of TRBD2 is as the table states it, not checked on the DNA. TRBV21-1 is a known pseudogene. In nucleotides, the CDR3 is TGTGCCAGCAGCACCTGGACTAGCGGGAGGGGGTCCTACGAGCAGTACTTC. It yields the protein CASSTWTSGRGSYEQYF.